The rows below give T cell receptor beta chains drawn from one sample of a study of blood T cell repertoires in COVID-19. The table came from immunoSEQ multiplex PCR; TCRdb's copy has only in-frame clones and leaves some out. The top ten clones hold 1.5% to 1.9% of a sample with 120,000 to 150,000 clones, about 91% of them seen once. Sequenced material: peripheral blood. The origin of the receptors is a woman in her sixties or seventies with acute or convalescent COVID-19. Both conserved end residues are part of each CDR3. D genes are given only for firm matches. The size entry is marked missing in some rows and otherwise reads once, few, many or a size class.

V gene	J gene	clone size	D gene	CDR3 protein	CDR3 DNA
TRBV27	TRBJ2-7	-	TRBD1	CASSLSDRGDYEQYF	TGTGCCAGCAGTTTAAGTGACAGGGGGGACTACGAGCAGTACTTC
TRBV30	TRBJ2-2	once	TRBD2	CAWSLGGGGGELFF	TGTGCCTGGAGCCTCGGGGGGGGCGGCGGGGAGCTGTTTTTT
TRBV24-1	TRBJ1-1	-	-	CATSGRNPRGRTEAFF	TGTGCCACCAGTGGTAGGAACCCTCGGGGGAGGACTGAAGCTTTCTTT
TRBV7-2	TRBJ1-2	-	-	CASSFPQTEVYGYTF	TGTGCCAGCAGCTTCCCACAGACAGAAGTCTATGGCTACACCTTC
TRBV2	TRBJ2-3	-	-	CASSDGVGATDTQYF	TGTGCCAGCAGTGACGGTGTGGGGGCCACAGATACGCAGTATTTT
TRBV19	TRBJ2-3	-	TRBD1	CASSVPGQGARDTQYF	TGTGCCAGTAGTGTCCCGGGACAGGGGGCTCGAGATACGCAGTATTTT
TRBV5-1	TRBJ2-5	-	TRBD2	CASSFSGGVQETQYF	TGCGCCAGCAGCTTCAGCGGGGGGGTCCAAGAGACCCAGTACTTC
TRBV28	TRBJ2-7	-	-	CASSTSTLEQYF	TGTGCCAGCAGCACCTCTACGCTGGAGCAGTACTTC
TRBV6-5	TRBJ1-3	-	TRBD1	CASSYGDSLSGNTIYF	TGTGCCAGCAGTTACGGGGACAGCCTCTCTGGAAACACCATATATTTT
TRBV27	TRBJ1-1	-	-	CASSPYAGLLSEAFF	TGTGCCAGCAGTCCTTACGCGGGACTGCTATCCGAAGCTTTCTTT
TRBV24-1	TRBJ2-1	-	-	CATSETGRNYNEQFF	TGTGCCACCAGTGAGACTGGAAGGAACTACAATGAGCAGTTCTTC
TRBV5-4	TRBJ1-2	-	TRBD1	CASRPGTDFNGYTF	TGTGCCAGCAGGCCCGGGACAGATTTTAATGGCTACACCTTC
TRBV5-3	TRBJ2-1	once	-	CATVPGVSYNEQFF	TGTGCCACCGTACCCGGGGTCTCCTACAATGAGCAGTTCTTC
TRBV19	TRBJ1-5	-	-	CASSRANQPQHF	TGTGCCAGTAGTAGGGCGAATCAGCCCCAGCATTTT
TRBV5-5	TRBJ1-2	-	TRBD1	CASSLAPQGNYGYTF	TGTGCCAGCAGCTTGGCCCCACAGGGGAACTATGGCTACACCTTC
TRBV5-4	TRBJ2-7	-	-	CASSLDRVYEQYF	TGTGCCAGCAGCTTGGACAGGGTCTACGAGCAGTACTTC
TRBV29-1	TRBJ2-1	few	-	CSVASGTYNEQFF	TGCAGCGTTGCCAGCGGTACCTACAATGAGCAGTTCTTC
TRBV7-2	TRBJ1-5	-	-	CASSPFDRDQPQHF	TGTGCCAGCAGCCCATTTGACAGAGATCAGCCCCAGCATTTT
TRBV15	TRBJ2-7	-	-	CATSSGQGLEQYF	TGTGCCACCAGCAGTGGGCAGGGTTTGGAGCAGTACTTC
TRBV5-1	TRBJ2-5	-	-	CASSISSTEETQYF	TGCGCCAGCAGCATTTCATCCACGGAAGAGACCCAGTACTTC
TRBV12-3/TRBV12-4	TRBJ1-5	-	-	CASSEGRRQPQHF	TGTGCCAGCAGCGAGGGGAGGAGGCAGCCCCAGCATTTT
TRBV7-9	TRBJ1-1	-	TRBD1	CASSYTGVGTEAFF	TGTGCCAGCAGCTATACAGGGGTTGGCACTGAAGCTTTCTTT
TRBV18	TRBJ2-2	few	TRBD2	CASSPTSGGNTGELFF	TGTGCCAGCTCACCGACTAGCGGGGGGAACACCGGGGAGCTGTTTTTT
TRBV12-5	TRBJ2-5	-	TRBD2	CASGLGLAQETQYF	TGTGCTAGTGGTTTGGGACTAGCGCAAGAGACCCAGTACTTC
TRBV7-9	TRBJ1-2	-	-	CASSLDSYYGYTF	TGTGCCAGCAGTTTGGACAGTTACTATGGCTACACCTTC
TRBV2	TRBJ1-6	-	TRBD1	CASKRDRNSPLHF	TGTGCCAGCAAAAGGGACAGGAATTCACCCCTCCACTTT
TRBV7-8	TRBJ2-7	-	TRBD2	CASSLRASGGLSYEQYF	TGTGCCAGCAGCTTAAGGGCTAGCGGGGGACTTTCCTACGAGCAGTACTTC
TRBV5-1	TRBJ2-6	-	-	CASTRNRERSGANVLTF	TGCGCCAGTACAAGGAACAGGGAAAGGTCTGGGGCCAACGTCCTGACTTTC
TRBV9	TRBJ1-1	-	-	CASSGPAGRNTEAFF	TGTGCCAGCAGCGGGCCTGCAGGTAGGAACACTGAAGCTTTCTTT
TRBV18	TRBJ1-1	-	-	CASSLSENTEAFF	TGTGCCAGCTCACTCAGTGAGAACACTGAAGCTTTCTTT
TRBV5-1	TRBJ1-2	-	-	CASSLGSNRANYGYTF	TGCGCCAGCAGCTTGGGGTCTAACAGAGCTAACTATGGCTACACCTTC
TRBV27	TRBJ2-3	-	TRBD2	CASSYTTSGETDTQYF	TGTGCCAGCAGTTACACCACTAGCGGGGAAACAGATACGCAGTATTTT
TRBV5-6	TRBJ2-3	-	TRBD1	CASSLGQGRSDTQYF	TGTGCCAGCAGCCTCGGACAGGGAAGGTCAGATACGCAGTATTTT
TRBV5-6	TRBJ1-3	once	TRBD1	CASSLGGTDGNTIYF	TGTGCCAGCAGCTTGGGGGGGACAGACGGAAACACCATATATTTT
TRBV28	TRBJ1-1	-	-	CASSLRSSVTEAFF	TGTGCCAGCAGTTTGAGGAGTTCCGTCACTGAAGCTTTCTTT
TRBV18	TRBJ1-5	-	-	CASSPTASNQPQHF	TGTGCCAGCTCACCGACAGCTAGCAATCAGCCCCAGCATTTT